The T cell receptor beta chain described here comes from a study of blood T cell repertoires in COVID-19. Study-level background: The study drew acute and convalescent COVID-19 samples from the United States, Italy and Spain. T cells, B-cell-depleted T cells, or PBMCs supplied cDNA or gDNA.

Deletions cut 10 bases from V and 8 bases from J, with 17 bases between. CDR3 length equals 12 residues. CDR1 is MNHEY, CDR2 SVGAGI, per germline. Profiling relied on immunoSEQ multiplex PCR, and the TCRdb table lists in-frame clones only, not all of them. Of around 130,000 clones listed, roughly 79% are singletons. The receptor comes from a human donor in a cohort sampled during active COVID-19. The sample consisted of peripheral blood. The genes are TRBV6-5 and TRBJ1-2; maybe TRBD1 (5 bases). The CDR3 coding sequence is TGTGCCACCTTCGGGACGGGGGACGGCTACACCTTC. Translated: CATFGTGDGYTF.